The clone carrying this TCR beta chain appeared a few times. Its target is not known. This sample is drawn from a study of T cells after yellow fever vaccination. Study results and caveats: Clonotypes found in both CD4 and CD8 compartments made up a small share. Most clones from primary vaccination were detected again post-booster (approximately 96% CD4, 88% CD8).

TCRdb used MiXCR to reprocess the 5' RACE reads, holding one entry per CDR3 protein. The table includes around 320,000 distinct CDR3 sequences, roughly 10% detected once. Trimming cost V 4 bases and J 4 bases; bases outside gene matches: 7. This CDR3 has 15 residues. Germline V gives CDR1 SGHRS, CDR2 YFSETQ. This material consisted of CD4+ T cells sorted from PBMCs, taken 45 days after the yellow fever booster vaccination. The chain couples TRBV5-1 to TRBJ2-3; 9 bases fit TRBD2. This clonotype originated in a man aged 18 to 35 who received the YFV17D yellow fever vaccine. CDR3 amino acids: CASSIIAGASDTQYF. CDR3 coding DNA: TGCGCCAGCAGCATAATAGCGGGGGCCTCAGATACGCAGTATTTT.